This is a list of T cell receptor beta chains from one sample in a study of human T cells and chemical hapten exposure. TCRdb redid the calling of the RACE reads with MiXCR, one entry per CDR3 protein. This sample has approximately 68,000 distinct CDR3 sequences, with 8.5% to 9% found just once. The sample was whole blood, taken in connection with sensitization to the hapten diphenylcyclopropenone (DPC). These receptor sequences come from a woman in her 50s with alopecia areata. Some clones in this sample may be carry-over from other donors' samples. Both conserved end residues are part of each CDR3. The D gene is left open where the match is weak. Clone size is given for some rows only: seen once, a few or many times, or a class if the clone is expanded.

cdr3_aa cdr3_nt j_call d_call cdr3_length clone_size v_call
CASSFSRQETQYF TGTGCCAGCAGCTTCAGCAGGCAAGAGACCCAGTACTTC TRBJ2-5 - 13 - TRBV7-9
CASKAYGMNTEAFF TGTGCCAGCAAGGCGTACGGCATGAACACTGAAGCTTTCTTT TRBJ1-1 - 14 few TRBV12-3/TRBV12-4
CASSQVGAGTDTQYF TGTGCCAGCAGCCAAGTCGGAGCGGGCACAGATACGCAGTATTTT TRBJ2-3 - 15 - TRBV4-2
CASSPSTGGSNTEAFF TGTGCCAGCAGCCCGTCGACAGGGGGCTCGAACACTGAAGCTTTCTTT TRBJ1-1 TRBD1 16 many TRBV7-2
CAISQLGGMNTEAFF TGTGCCATCAGTCAACTCGGGGGGATGAACACTGAAGCTTTCTTT TRBJ1-1 - 15 many TRBV10-3
CASSQEGLANEQFF TGTGCCAGCAGCCAAGAGGGACTAGCGAATGAGCAGTTCTTC TRBJ2-1 TRBD2 14 few TRBV3-1
CASSSRGREKLFF TGTGCCAGCAGTTCCCGGGGCCGTGAAAAACTGTTTTTT TRBJ1-4 - 13 many TRBV12-3/TRBV12-4
CSVELSYNEQFF TGCAGCGTTGAGTTATCCTACAATGAGCAGTTCTTC TRBJ2-1 - 12 - TRBV29-1
CASSLAGRGRLYNEQFF TGTGCCAGCAGCTTAGCTGGCAGGGGTAGGCTCTACAATGAGCAGTTCTTC TRBJ2-1 - 17 few TRBV7-9
CASSSALTVNYGYTF TGCGCCAGCAGCTCAGCTTTGACAGTGAACTATGGCTACACCTTC TRBJ1-2 - 15 many TRBV5-1
CSATPRLAGGINEQFF TGCAGTGCCACCCCTAGACTAGCGGGAGGAATAAATGAGCAGTTCTTC TRBJ2-1 TRBD2 16 - TRBV20-1
CSARGRYNEQFF TGCAGTGCTAGGGGACGCTACAATGAGCAGTTCTTC TRBJ2-1 - 12 few TRBV20-1
CASSPRGGGSNQPQHF TGCGCCAGCAGCCCAAGAGGCGGAGGGAGCAATCAGCCCCAGCATTTT TRBJ1-5 - 16 few TRBV4-1
CASRPAQTLTGSRETQYF TGTGCCAGCAGGCCCGCACAGACTTTAACCGGATCGAGAGAGACCCAGTACTTC TRBJ2-5 - 18 - TRBV6-5
CASKDGNTEAFF TGTGCCAGTAAAGACGGAAACACTGAAGCTTTCTTT TRBJ1-1 - 12 - TRBV6-6
CASSIVGSLGEQFF TGTGCCAGTAGTATAGTGGGTAGTTTAGGTGAGCAGTTCTTC TRBJ2-1 - 14 few TRBV19
CASSQGADSFGYTF TGTGCCAGCAGCCAAGGGGCAGATTCCTTTGGCTACACCTTC TRBJ1-2 - 14 - TRBV3-1
CASSSLGGGAYEQYF TGTGCCAGCAGCTCGCTTGGGGGGGGAGCCTACGAGCAGTACTTC TRBJ2-7 TRBD2 15 many TRBV7-2
CSARAGYGYTF TGCAGTGCTAGAGCTGGCTATGGCTACACCTTC TRBJ1-2 - 11 few TRBV20-1
CASSLQDRGYYGYTF TGCGCCAGCAGCTTGCAGGACAGGGGATACTATGGCTACACCTTC TRBJ1-2 TRBD1 15 - TRBV5-1
CASNPLSVYTDTQYF TGTGCCAGCAACCCTCTATCGGTTTACACAGATACGCAGTATTTT TRBJ2-3 - 15 - TRBV7-9
CASSPKGRAEETQYF TGTGCCAGCAGTCCTAAGGGTAGGGCGGAGGAGACCCAGTACTTC TRBJ2-5 - 15 few TRBV7-9
CASSKDRAAQETQYF TGCGCCAGCAGCAAGGACAGGGCGGCCCAAGAGACCCAGTACTTC TRBJ2-5 TRBD1 15 - TRBV5-1
CASSFTSGSDTQYF TGTGCCAGCAGCTTCACTAGCGGGTCAGATACGCAGTATTTT TRBJ2-3 TRBD2 14 - TRBV7-2
CASSESPNTGELFF TGCGCCAGCAGCGAATCACCGAACACCGGGGAGCTGTTTTTT TRBJ2-2 - 14 few TRBV5-1
CSVEEFGGFSYNEQFF TGCAGCGTTGAAGAGTTTGGGGGATTCTCCTACAATGAGCAGTTCTTC TRBJ2-1 - 16 few TRBV29-1
CASSHQDRAGYGYTF TGTGCCAGCAGCCATCAGGACAGGGCCGGCTATGGCTACACCTTC TRBJ1-2 TRBD1 15 - TRBV3-1
CATSVFSGELFF TGTGCCACCAGTGTTTTTTCCGGGGAGCTGTTTTTT TRBJ2-2 - 12 - TRBV24-1
CSVVSVAGANVLTF TGCAGCGTTGTATCGGTAGCTGGGGCCAACGTCCTGACTTTC TRBJ2-6 - 14 - TRBV29-1
CASRPTPNTEAFF TGTGCCAGTAGGCCCACACCGAACACTGAAGCTTTCTTT TRBJ1-1 - 13 many TRBV19
CASSLVYRPADTQYF TGTGCCAGCAGCTTAGTCTACCGACCGGCAGATACGCAGTATTTT TRBJ2-3 - 15 - TRBV11-2
CASSSGDWLRNEQYF TGTGCCAGCTCAAGCGGGGACTGGCTGCGGAACGAGCAGTACTTC TRBJ2-7 TRBD2 15 few TRBV28
CASSKRRRLKSSYEQYF TGTGCCAGCAGCAAAAGAAGGCGACTCAAGAGCTCCTACGAGCAGTACTTC TRBJ2-7 - 17 - TRBV21-1
CATRTAGEKLFF TGTGCCACCCGGACAGCCGGTGAAAAACTGTTTTTT TRBJ1-4 - 12 - TRBV3-1
CASSHGQGSGNTIYF TGCGCCAGCAGCCACGGACAGGGCTCTGGAAACACCATATATTTT TRBJ1-3 TRBD1 15 - TRBV4-3
CASSPSAGGPYEQYF TGCGCCAGCAGCCCTTCAGCGGGAGGGCCCTACGAGCAGTACTTC TRBJ2-7 TRBD2 15 few TRBV4-3
CASSVGGGQGEKLFF TGTGCCAGCAGCGTAGGAGGGGGGCAGGGTGAAAAACTGTTTTTT TRBJ1-4 - 15 - TRBV9
CSVVGLLGEQYF TGCAGCGTTGTGGGCCTTCTAGGTGAGCAGTACTTC TRBJ2-7 - 12 many TRBV29-1
CAAGTSPYNEQSF TGTGCGGCCGGGACTAGTCCCTACAATGAGCAGTCCTTC TRBJ2-1 TRBD2 13 few TRBV6-5
CASSILGSDLNTEAFF TGTGCCAGTAGTATTTTAGGTTCGGACCTAAACACTGAAGCTTTCTTT TRBJ1-1 - 16 few TRBV19
CASRGLAATYEQYF TGTGCCAGCAGAGGACTAGCGGCCACCTACGAGCAGTACTTC TRBJ2-7 TRBD2 14 - TRBV12-3/TRBV12-4
CASSYQGAGTEAFF TGTGCCAGCAGCTACCAGGGGGCAGGCACTGAAGCTTTCTTT TRBJ1-1 TRBD1 14 few TRBV7-3